This TCR beta chain is drawn from a study of CXCR3-negative and CXCR3-positive naive CD8 T cells (dated by TCRdb to about 2019). Turning to the overall study: In total, 130 million to 150 million TRB reads were obtained, or roughly 1.5 +/- 0.3 million reads per library. Diversity and physicochemical repertoire analyses covered 11 donors pooled from two independent experiments. Naive subsets from about five donors and memory cells from 3 donors were included in the TRBV-TRBJ cluster analysis.

Beyond this particular receptor, the publication reports: Freshly isolated PBMCs were used for most assays because CXCR3 expression partially decreased after cryopreservation. Comparably high repertoire diversity was found in both naive subsets, whereas much lower repertoire diversity was found in memory CD8+ T cells. Similar TRBV-TRBJ usage was shown by naive CXCR3-negative and CXCR3-positive cells from the same donor, whereas distinct patterns were shown by memory cells. Because surface CD5, which is linked to self-reactivity in mice, was comparable between the naive subsets, TCR interaction strength was also inferred from the physicochemical properties of TRB CDR3s. Compared with CXCR3-negative naive cells, CXCR3-positive naive cells had TRB CDR3s with higher hydrophobicity (lower Kidera factor 4), lower energy, and higher strength and volume indices.

Each CD8+ T cell subset was flow-sorted in triplicate, with some 300,000 cells per subset placed directly into RLT lysis buffer. To exclude memory contaminants, naive CD8+ T cells were stringently defined as CD45RO-CCR7+CD27+CD95-. Peripheral blood mononuclear cells were isolated from buffy coats by standard density gradient centrifugation. Naive CXCR3-negative and CXCR3-positive CD8+ T cells were flow-sorted using a FACSAria III. Total RNA was extracted from sorted cells using an RNeasy Mini Kit. The CDR3 runs 17 residues from the cysteine to the phenylalanine. Only the protein sequence is given. Based on the germline V gene (reference sequence), the CDR1 and CDR2 sequences are PRHDT and FYEKMQ. In regard to this clonotype: Its cognate antigen has yet to be identified.

The instrument was a NextSeq 550. The Human TCR Profiling Kit (MiLaboratory) was used to prepare UMI-labeled 5' RACE TRB cDNA libraries. cDNA synthesis used the entire amount of extracted RNA, and PCR amplification then used the entire amount of cDNA produced. Libraries were prepared in parallel with an identical number of PCR cycles. As for how the authors treated the data: MIGEC and MiXCR extracted about 48,000 +/- 9,800 unique UMI-labeled TRB cDNA molecules per library, requiring at least two reads per UMI. On average, around 40,000 +/- 10,000 functional in-frame TRB CDR3 nucleotide clonotypes lacking stop codons were found per library. Diversity metrics, including normalized Shannon-Wiener and Chao1, were computed in VDJtools after downsampling to 5000 UMI-labeled TRB molecules per sample. For the central five CDR3 residues, VDJtools calculated physicochemical properties weighted by clonotype size, namely interaction energy, strength, volume and Kidera factor 4. The reads underwent TCRdb reprocessing, giving one record for each CDR3 protein sequence and no DNA. None of the V and J calls come from the authors' own analysis; TCRdb made them. The record for this sample contains about 150,000 distinct CDR3 sequences. The top ten clones comprise nearly 0.5% of the sample.

This receptor chain uses TRBV13 and TRBJ2-5; TCRdb's D call of TRBD1 is untestable without DNA. The TCR originated in a human donor in good health. Some clones in this sample may be carry-over from other donors' samples. The source material was naive CXCR3+ CD8+ T cells from blood. What this sample's cell subset or site label stands for: CD45RO-CCR7+CD27+CD95- naive CD8+ T cells expressing CXCR3 (TNR3+). CDR3 sequence: CASSPQGTGTPQETQYF. The full variable domain, completed from the reference TRBV13 and TRBJ2-5 proteins outside the CDR3, reads AAGVIQSPRHLIKEKRETATLKCYPIPRHDTVYWYQQGPGQDPQFLISFYEKMQSDKGSIPDRFSAQQFSDYHSELNMSSLELGDSALYFCASSPQGTGTPQETQYFGPGTRLLVL.